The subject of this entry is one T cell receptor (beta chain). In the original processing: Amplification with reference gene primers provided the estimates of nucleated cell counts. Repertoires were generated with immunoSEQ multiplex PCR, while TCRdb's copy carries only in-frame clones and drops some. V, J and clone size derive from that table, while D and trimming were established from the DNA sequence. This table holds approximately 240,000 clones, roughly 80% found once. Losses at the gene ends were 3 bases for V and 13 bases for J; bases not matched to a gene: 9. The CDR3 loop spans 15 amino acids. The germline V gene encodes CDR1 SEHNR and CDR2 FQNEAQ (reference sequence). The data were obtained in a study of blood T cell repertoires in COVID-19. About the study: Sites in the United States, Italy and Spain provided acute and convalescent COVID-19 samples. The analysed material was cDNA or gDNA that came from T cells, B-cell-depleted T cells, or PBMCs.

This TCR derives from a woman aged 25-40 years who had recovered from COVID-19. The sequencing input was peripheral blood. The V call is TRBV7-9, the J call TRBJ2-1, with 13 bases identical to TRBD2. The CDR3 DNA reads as TGTGCCAGCAGCTTTGGACTAGCGGGAGAGGGTTACCAGTTCTTC. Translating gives CASSFGLAGEGYQFF. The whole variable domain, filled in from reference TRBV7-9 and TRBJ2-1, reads DTGVSQNPRHKITKRGQNVTFRCDPISEHNRLYWYRQTLGQGPEFLTYFQNEAQLEKSRLLSDRFSAERPKGSFSTLEIQRTEQGDSAMYLCASSFGLAGEGYQFFGPGTRLTVL.